The 21 T cell receptor beta chains presented below share a single source sample, sequenced in a study of OX40 agonist ivuxolimab in advanced cancers. Here immunoSEQ multiplex PCR was the method, and the copy in TCRdb shows in-frame clones only, minus some. The sample lists roughly 62,000 clones, 80% to 90% occurring once. The sequenced sample was CD4+ or CD8+ T cells sorted from blood, obtained in a trial of the OX40 agonist ivuxolimab. These receptors were taken from an adult with an advanced solid tumor such as melanoma, head and neck, liver or kidney cancer.

The chain joins TRBV7-9 to TRBJ2-3, with D tentatively TRBD1 or TRBD2 (5 bases each). V was pared by 7 bases and J by 0 bases, with 11 bases between. This CDR3 is built from 14 residues. Germline values: CDR1 SEHNR, CDR2 FQNEAQ (reference sequence). Here the CDR3 reads CASTGWGSTDTQYF. The CDR3 DNA reads as TGTGCCAGCACCGGATGGGGGAGCACAGATACGCAGTATTTT.

V and J are TRBV19 and TRBJ1-5; weak D call: TRBD1 (6 bases). Deletions cut 5 bases from V and 7 bases from J, with 15 bases between. CDR3 size: 14 residues. Germline values: CDR1 LNHDA, CDR2 SQIVND (reference sequence). In DNA, the CDR3 is TGTGCCAGTAGTCTCGACAGGTTTGGCCAGCCCCAGCATTTT. Its protein is CASSLDRFGQPQHF.

The chain combines TRBV11-3 with TRBJ1-2; D might be TRBD1 (5 bases). V was clipped by 4 bases and J by 0 bases, with 9 bases between them. The germline V gene has CDR1 SGHNT and CDR2 YENEEA. This CDR3 has 14 residues. The CDR3 DNA reads as TGTGCCAGCAGCTCCGACAGTACTAACTATGGCTACACCTTC. It is translated as CASSSDSTNYGYTF.

The chain is built from TRBV5-1 and TRBJ1-5; perhaps TRBD1 as D (6 bases). Deletions cut 1 base from V and 7 bases from J, with 15 bases between. Germline-derived CDR1 and CDR2 are SGHRS and YFSETQ. This CDR3 comprises 15 residues. The CDR3, as DNA: TGCGCCAGCAGCTTGTTCGCGGGGGCAGGACAGCCCCAGCATTTT. This gives the protein CASSLFAGAGQPQHF.

The rearrangement uses TRBV7-9 and TRBJ2-1; D not resolved. CDR1 and CDR2 from the germline V gene are SEHNR and FQNEAQ (reference sequence). This CDR3 is 12 amino acids long. V lost 0 bases and J 3 bases, leaving 0 bases between the germline ends. As DNA, the CDR3 is TGTGCCAGCAGCTTAGCCTACAATGAGCAGTTCTTC. Its translation is CASSLAYNEQFF.

The rearrangement joins TRBV10-3 to TRBJ2-2; 7 bases agree with TRBD2. J was trimmed by 5 bases and V by 6 bases; bases with no gene match: 0. The CDR3 extends over 12 amino acids. CDR1 is ENHRY, CDR2 SYGVKD, per germline. The CDR3 DNA reads as TGTGCCATCAGGGGGGGGACCGGGGAGCTGTTTTTT. As protein: CAIRGGTGELFF.

The rearrangement uses TRBV6-5 and TRBJ1-1; D might be TRBD1 (6 bases). Germline CDR1 MNHEY, CDR2 SVGAGI. This CDR3 has 14 amino acids. Between the trimmed V and J ends, which lost 5 bases and 4 bases, there was a span of 14 bases. DNA for the CDR3: TGTGCCAGCAGTGCAAATGGGGGGGCCACTGAAGCTTTCTTT. Translated: CASSANGGATEAFF.

This chain joins TRBV7-9 and TRBJ2-6; TRBD2 is a possible D gene (5 bases). Germline V gene data show CDR1 as SEHNR and CDR2 as FQNEAQ (reference sequence). The CDR3 covers 13 residues. Trimming removed 8 bases from V and 1 base from J, with 6 bases in between. The CDR3 nucleotides read TGTGCCAGCTGCGGGTCTGGGGCCAACGTCCTGACTTTC. Translating it yields CASCGSGANVLTF.

This clone occurred a few times. V gene TRBV6-1 combines with J gene TRBJ2-1, with 14 bases matching TRBD2. V gave up 7 bases and J gave up 7 bases; unmatched junction bases: 3. The CDR3 covers 14 residues. CDR1 and CDR2 (germline): MNHNS, SASEGT. Here the CDR3 reads CASTGTSGSNEQFF. CDR3 sequence (DNA): TGTGCCAGCACGGGGACTAGCGGGAGTAATGAGCAGTTCTTC.

The rearrangement uses TRBV2 and TRBJ1-1; D gene unclear. This CDR3 comprises 15 residues. Trimming removed 7 bases at V and 0 bases at J, with 15 bases between. Looked up from germline, CDR1 is SNHLY and CDR2 is FYNNEI. The CDR3 sequence: CASILGAGMNTEAFF. Written as DNA, the CDR3 is TGTGCCAGCATCCTTGGAGCGGGGATGAACACTGAAGCTTTCTTT.

This chain joins TRBV2 and TRBJ2-2; unclear D gene. CDR3 length equals 14 residues. V shed 5 bases and J shed 6 bases, with 13 bases lying between them. Germline V gene data show CDR1 as SNHLY and CDR2 as FYNNEI. The CDR3 nucleotides are TGTGCCAGCAGTTACCTTAGAGGTCCCGGGGAGCTGTTTTTT. Its protein is CASSYLRGPGELFF.

The gene calls are TRBV4-1 and TRBJ2-1; possibly TRBD1 for D (6 bases). From germline, CDR1 is MGHRA and CDR2 YSYEKL. The CDR3 contains 16 residues. V was shortened by 0 bases and J by 6 bases, with 15 bases between the two germline ends. The CDR3 here is CASSQDGRGGSNEQFF. The CDR3 region has the DNA TGCGCCAGCAGCCAAGACGGCAGGGGCGGGTCCAATGAGCAGTTCTTC.

The V gene is TRBV6-1, the J gene TRBJ2-5, with 8 bases fitting TRBD1. V lost 2 bases to trimming and J lost 5 bases; unmatched junction nucleotides: 1. Germline V gives CDR1 MNHNS, CDR2 SASEGT. CDR3 length equals 13 residues. The CDR3 DNA is TGTGCCAGCAGTGAATGGACAGGGGAGACCCAGTACTTC. Its protein product is CASSEWTGETQYF.

This clone was detected a few times. The rearrangement joins TRBV27 to TRBJ1-5; D gene ambiguous. Trimming pared 2 bases from V and 4 bases from J, leaving 15 bases between. The CDR3 sequence is 16 residues long. Germline assignment: CDR1 MNHEY and CDR2 SMNVEV (reference sequence). CDR3 nucleotides: TGTGCCAGCAGTTTACGCCTTGGTCAGACGAATCAGCCCCAGCATTTT. Its translation: CASSLRLGQTNQPQHF.

The rearrangement joins TRBV7-3 to TRBJ2-7; either TRBD1 or TRBD2 may fit D (5 bases each). V lost 5 bases to trimming and J lost 2 bases, with 16 bases between them. The CDR3 runs 15 residues. The germline V gene has CDR1 SGHTA and CDR2 FQGTGA. The CDR3 here is CASSERGQGPYEQYF. The CDR3 nucleotides read TGTGCCAGCAGCGAGAGGGGTCAGGGACCCTACGAGCAGTACTTC.

The rearrangement joins TRBV5-1 to TRBJ1-5, with D hard to call. The CDR3 consists of 13 residues. Per germline, CDR1 SGHRS and CDR2 YFSETQ. V gave up 5 bases and J gave up 4 bases, with 10 bases separating them. In DNA form, the CDR3 reads TGCGCCAGCAGGGTGGGCCCGAATCAGCCCCAGCATTTT. It yields the protein CASRVGPNQPQHF.

The J gene is TRBJ1-2, the V gene TRBV5-4; D possibly corresponds to TRBD1 (5 bases). This CDR3 is 14 amino acids long. CDR1 and CDR2 (germline): SGHNT, YYREEE (reference sequence). Trimming left V 4 bases short and J 0 bases short, with 10 bases between. CDR3 sequence: CASSVDKPNYGYTF. The CDR3 DNA sequence: TGTGCCAGCAGCGTGGACAAACCTAACTATGGCTACACCTTC.

The chain uses TRBV21-1 and TRBJ2-5; the table's D call TRBD1 went unverified against the DNA. TRBV21-1 is given as a pseudogene. The CDR3 loop spans 15 amino acids. In DNA, the CDR3 is TGTGCCAGCAGCCTAGTCCGGGACAGGTGGGAGACCCAGTACTTC. This codes for CASSLVRDRWETQYF.

CDR3 protein: CASSKEDRGLGFYSGNTIYF. The DNA of the CDR3 is TGTGCCAGCAGCAAGGAGGACAGGGGGTTAGGATTCTACTCTGGAAACACCATATATTTT. The chain uses TRBV21-1 and TRBJ1-3; the D segment call TRBD1 is taken from the table without a DNA check. TRBV21-1 is labeled a pseudogene. The CDR3 is 20 residues long.

This chain uses TRBV28 with TRBJ1-5; no clear D gene. Per germline, CDR1 MDHEN and CDR2 SYDVKM. The CDR3 loop spans 15 amino acids. V lost 5 bases, J lost 1 base, and 12 bases lay in between. The CDR3, as DNA: TGTGCCAGCAGTAAAGGATTGGGAAGCAATCAGCCCCAGCATTTT. It specifies CASSKGLGSNQPQHF.

This chain links TRBV28 with TRBJ1-1, with 9 bases identical to TRBD1. The CDR3 sequence is 14 residues long. Losses at the gene ends were 7 bases for V and 2 bases for J; bases not matched to a gene: 5. The V gene's germline CDR1 is MDHEN and CDR2 SYDVKM. The CDR3 DNA is TGTGCCAGCACCACAGGGGGCCGAAACACTGAAGCTTTCTTT. Translated: CASTTGGRNTEAFF.